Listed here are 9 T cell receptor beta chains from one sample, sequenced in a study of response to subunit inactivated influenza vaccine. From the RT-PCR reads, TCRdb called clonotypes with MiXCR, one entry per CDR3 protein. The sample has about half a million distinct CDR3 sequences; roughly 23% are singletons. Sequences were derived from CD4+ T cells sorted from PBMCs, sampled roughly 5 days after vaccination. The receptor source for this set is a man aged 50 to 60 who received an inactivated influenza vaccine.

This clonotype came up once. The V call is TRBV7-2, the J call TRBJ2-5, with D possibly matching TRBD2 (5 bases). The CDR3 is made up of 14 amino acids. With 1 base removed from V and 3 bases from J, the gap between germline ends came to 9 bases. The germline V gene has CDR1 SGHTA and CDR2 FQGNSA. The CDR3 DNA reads TGTGCCAGCAGCTTAGGGGTTAGCGAAGAGACCCAGTACTTC. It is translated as CASSLGVSEETQYF.

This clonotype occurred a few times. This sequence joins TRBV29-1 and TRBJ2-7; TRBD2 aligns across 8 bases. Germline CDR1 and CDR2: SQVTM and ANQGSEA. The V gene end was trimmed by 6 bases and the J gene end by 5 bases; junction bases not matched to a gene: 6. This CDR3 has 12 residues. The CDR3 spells CSVRTSWDEQYF. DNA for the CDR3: TGCAGCGTGAGGACTAGCTGGGACGAGCAGTACTTC.

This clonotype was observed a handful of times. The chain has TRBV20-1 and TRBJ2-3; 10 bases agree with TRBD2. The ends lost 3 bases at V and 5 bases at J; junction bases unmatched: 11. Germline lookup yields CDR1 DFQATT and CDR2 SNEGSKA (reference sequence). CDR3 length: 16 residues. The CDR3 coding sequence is TGCAGTGCTAGGAGTAATAGCGGGAGGCGGGGAGATACGCAGTATTTT. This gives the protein CSARSNSGRRGDTQYF.

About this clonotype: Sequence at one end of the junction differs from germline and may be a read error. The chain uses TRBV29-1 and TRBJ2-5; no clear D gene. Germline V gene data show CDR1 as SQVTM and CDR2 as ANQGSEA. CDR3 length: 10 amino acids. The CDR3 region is CSVEGPPRIF. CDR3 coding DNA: TGCAGCGTTGAAGGCCCGCCTCGGATCTTC. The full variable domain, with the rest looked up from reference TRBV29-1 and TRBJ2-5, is SAVISQKPSRDICQRGTSLTIQCQVDSQVTMMFWYRQQPGQSLTLIATANQGSEATYESGFVIDKFPISRPNLTFSTLTVSNMSPEDSSIYLCSVEGPPRIFGPGTRLLVL.

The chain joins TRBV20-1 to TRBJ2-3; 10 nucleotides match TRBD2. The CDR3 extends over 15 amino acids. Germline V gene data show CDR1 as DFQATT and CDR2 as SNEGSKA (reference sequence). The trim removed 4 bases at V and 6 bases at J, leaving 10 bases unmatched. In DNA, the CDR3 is TGCAGTGCTACCGGGACTAGCGCTATCACCGATACGCAGTATTTT. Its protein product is CSATGTSAITDTQYF.

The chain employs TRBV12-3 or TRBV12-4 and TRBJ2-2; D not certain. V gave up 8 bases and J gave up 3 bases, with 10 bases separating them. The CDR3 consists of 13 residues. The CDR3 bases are TGTGCCAGCGTTTTGTATGACACCGGGGAGCTGTTTTTT. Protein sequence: CASVLYDTGELFF.

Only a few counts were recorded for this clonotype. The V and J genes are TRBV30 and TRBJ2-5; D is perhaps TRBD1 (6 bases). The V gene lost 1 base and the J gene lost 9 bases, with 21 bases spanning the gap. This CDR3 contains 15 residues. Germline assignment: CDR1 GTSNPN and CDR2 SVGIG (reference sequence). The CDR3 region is CAWSEGRRPSGAQYF. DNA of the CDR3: TGTGCCTGGAGTGAGGGCAGGCGACCATCAGGGGCCCAGTACTTC.

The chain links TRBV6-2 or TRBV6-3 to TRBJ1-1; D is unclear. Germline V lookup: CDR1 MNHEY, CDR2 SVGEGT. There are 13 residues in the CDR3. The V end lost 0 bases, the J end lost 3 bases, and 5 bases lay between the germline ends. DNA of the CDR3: TGTGCCAGCAGTTACTCTGAATACACTGAAGCTTTCTTT. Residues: CASSYSEYTEAFF.

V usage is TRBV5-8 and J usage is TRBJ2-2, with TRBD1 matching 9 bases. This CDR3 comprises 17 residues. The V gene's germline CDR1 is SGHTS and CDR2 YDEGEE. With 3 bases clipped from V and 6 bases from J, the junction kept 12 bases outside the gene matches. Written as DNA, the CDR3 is TGTGCCAGCAGCTCCGGGACAGGGTTCCTTGCCGCCGGGGAGCTGTTTTTT. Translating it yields CASSSGTGFLAAGELFF. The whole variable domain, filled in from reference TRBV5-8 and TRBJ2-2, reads EAGVTQSPTHLIKTRGQQATLRCSPISGHTSVYWYQQALGLGLQFLLWYDEGEERNRGNFPPRFSGRQFPNYSSELNVNALELEDSALYLCASSSGTGFLAAGELFFGEGSRLTVL.